Given below is one T cell receptor (beta chain) in context. The data belong to a study of blood T cell repertoires in COVID-19. Study-level background: The origin of the acute and convalescent COVID-19 samples was the United States, Italy and Spain.

How the authors handled the data: Estimates of nucleated cell counts were drawn from the amplification of reference gene primers. Here immunoSEQ multiplex PCR was the method, and the copy in TCRdb shows in-frame clones only, minus some. V and J calls and clone size are those listed in that table; D and trimming were worked out from the DNA. Of some 42,000 clones listed, approximately 86% are singletons. V was cut by 6 bases and J by 1 base, with 12 bases left in between. The CDR3 has 14 amino acids. In germline, CDR1 is SGHAT, CDR2 FQNNGV. This TCR was sampled from a man aged 45-60 years with active COVID-19. Sequencing used peripheral blood. The V call is TRBV11-2, the J call TRBJ1-2, with D unresolved. For the CDR3, the DNA is TGTGCCAGCAGGAACAGTTATATTAACTATGGCTACACCTTC. Translating gives CASRNSYINYGYTF.